These 16 T cell receptor beta chains came from one sample sequenced in a study of TIL therapy for anti-PD-1-resistant metastatic lung cancer. The libraries were made with immunoSEQ v3. Some clones are missing from TCRdb's copy, which holds only in-frame ones; the method was immunoSEQ multiplex PCR. Of about 19,000 clones in the sample, over 60% were seen once. The time point was: pre-treatment sample, taken before nivolumab and TIL therapy. The sample consisted of blood, taken at baseline. Source of these receptors: a person between 25 and 79 years old with non-small cell lung cancer.

The V and J genes are TRBV28 and TRBJ2-1; D unclear. V gave up 3 bases and J gave up 1 base, with 10 bases separating them. The CDR3 has 15 amino acids. The V gene's germline CDR1 is MDHEN and CDR2 SYDVKM. This CDR3 is CASSFLLDSYNEQFF. Written as DNA, the CDR3 is TGTGCCAGCAGTTTCCTACTCGATTCCTACAATGAGCAGTTCTTC.

The chain carries TRBV11-2 and TRBJ2-1; 12 bases agree with TRBD2. The CDR3 covers 17 residues. V lost 4 bases to trimming and J lost 4 bases; unmatched junction nucleotides: 8. In germline, CDR1 is SGHAT, CDR2 FQNNGV. The CDR3 region is CASSSLVLAGGYNEQFF. In nucleotides, the CDR3 is TGTGCCAGCAGCTCCCTAGTCCTAGCGGGAGGGTACAATGAGCAGTTCTTC.

The V and J genes are TRBV11-3 and TRBJ2-3; D remains unclear. The germline V gene encodes CDR1 SGHNT and CDR2 YENEEA. V lost 1 base and J lost 1, with 12 bases in between. The CDR3 has 16 residues. CDR3 DNA sequence: TGTGCCAGCAGCTTAGGGACCGACGCACGCACAGATACGCAGTATTTT. As protein: CASSLGTDARTDTQYF.

This clone was counted only a few times. The J gene is TRBJ1-4, the V gene TRBV15; the match to TRBD1 covers 8 bases. The germline V gene encodes CDR1 LNHNV and CDR2 YYDKDF (reference sequence). The V gene end was trimmed by 1 base and the J gene end by 8 bases; junction bases not matched to a gene: 18. The CDR3 extends over 19 amino acids. CDR3 residues: CATSRGWPGGAKVQEKLFF. CDR3 DNA sequence: TGTGCCACCAGCAGAGGCTGGCCAGGGGGCGCGAAGGTCCAAGAAAAACTGTTTTTT.

The chain couples TRBV6-1 to TRBJ2-1; D is tentatively TRBD1 or TRBD2 (6 bases each). CDR3 length equals 15 residues. V was pared by 0 bases and J by 9 bases, with 15 bases between. From germline, CDR1 is MNHNS and CDR2 SASEGT. CDR3 sequence (DNA): TGTGCCAGCAGTGAAGCTCCCTCATCGGGGGCTGAGCAGTTCTTC. Amino acid sequence: CASSEAPSSGAEQFF.

The rearrangement uses TRBV5-1 and TRBJ2-3, with 9 bases that match TRBD1. V shed 5 bases and J 2 bases; nucleotides not matched to a gene: 6. This CDR3 region has 15 residues. Germline V gives CDR1 SGHRS, CDR2 YFSETQ. CDR3 sequence: CASRVGDRDTDTQYF. Here the CDR3 DNA reads TGCGCCAGCAGGGTGGGGGACAGGGACACAGATACGCAGTATTTT.

J is TRBJ2-1 and V is TRBV2; D gene uncertain. Germline V CDR1 and CDR2: SNHLY, FYNNEI. CDR3 length equals 15 residues. V lost 3 bases, J lost 0 bases, and 9 bases lay in between. The CDR3 is CASSDTLSSYNEQFF. The CDR3 DNA follows: TGTGCCAGCAGTGATACTCTGAGCTCCTACAATGAGCAGTTCTTC.

The chain uses TRBV6-5 and TRBJ2-7; tentative D call: TRBD2 (5 bases). CDR3 length: 13 amino acids. Germline V gene data show CDR1 as MNHEY and CDR2 as SVGAGI. With 7 bases removed from V and 5 bases from J, the gap between germline ends came to 15 bases. The CDR3 DNA sequence: TGTGCCAGCAAGCCGGGGTACACGGACGAGCAGTACTTC. It yields the protein CASKPGYTDEQYF.

The rearrangement uses TRBV6-5 and TRBJ2-1; the D gene is possibly TRBD2 (6 bases). Germline values: CDR1 MNHEY, CDR2 SVGAGI. The CDR3 is 13 amino acids. The ends were cut back, 3 bases at V and 10 bases at J, with 13 bases in the middle. In DNA, the CDR3 is TGTGCCAGCAGTTATGATACGGGGAGGGAGCAGTTCTTC. This codes for CASSYDTGREQFF.

The chain uses TRBV18 and TRBJ2-2; D is undetermined. The CDR3 runs 15 residues. The germline V and J ends were trimmed by 3 bases and 4 bases, with 12 bases remaining between them. Germline V gene lookup returns CDR1 KGHSH and CDR2 LQKENI. DNA for the CDR3: TGTGCCAGCTCACCCGACCGCATGCCCACCGGGGAGCTGTTTTTT. Protein: CASSPDRMPTGELFF.

The chain joins TRBV28 to TRBJ2-1; the D gene is possibly TRBD2 (6 bases). The V gene lost 1 base and the J gene lost 4 bases, with 8 bases spanning the gap. Per germline, CDR1 MDHEN and CDR2 SYDVKM. The CDR3 contains 14 residues. CDR3 coding DNA: TGTGCCAGCAGTTTATCTAGCGCTTACAATGAGCAGTTCTTC. Translation: CASSLSSAYNEQFF.

This clone was observed a handful of times. The rearrangement links TRBV2 to TRBJ1-5, with a weak D call TRBD1 (6 bases). Germline CDR1 reads SNHLY; CDR2 reads FYNNEI. The CDR3 consists of 14 residues. V lost 3 bases and J lost 8, with 14 bases in between. CDR3 loop: CASSDQGLGEPQHF. The DNA for the CDR3 is TGTGCCAGCAGTGATCAGGGGCTGGGGGAGCCCCAGCATTTT.

The chain couples TRBV28 to TRBJ1-5; no clear D gene. Germline assignment: CDR1 MDHEN and CDR2 SYDVKM. The V end was cut by 2 bases, the J end by 4 bases, with 15 bases between. The CDR3 contains 16 residues. The CDR3 loop is CASSLPHTSRNQPQHF. CDR3 coding DNA: TGTGCCAGCAGTTTACCCCACACCAGCCGGAATCAGCCCCAGCATTTT.

This clone was seen only a few times. The CDR3 DNA sequence: TGTGCCAGCAGGTTCGACAGGGATCAGCCCCAGCATTTT. This encodes CASRFDRDQPQHF. This chain links TRBV6-5 with TRBJ1-5; 7 bases align to TRBD1. V shed 6 bases, J shed 5 bases, and the junction held 4 bases outside the gene matches. CDR3 length: 13 amino acids. CDR1 and CDR2 (germline): MNHEY, SVGAGI.

The V and J genes are TRBV10-3 and TRBJ2-5, with TRBD2 matching over 11 bases. Trimming removed 3 bases from V and 5 bases from J; junction bases left unmatched: 8. The germline V gene has CDR1 ENHRY and CDR2 SYGVKD. This CDR3 has 16 residues. The CDR3 DNA follows: TGTGCCATCAGTGATATCGGGATAGCGGGAGGGGAGACCCAGTACTTC. Encoded protein: CAISDIGIAGGETQYF.

This clone was found once. V usage is TRBV6-1 and J usage is TRBJ1-1; the D gene is possibly TRBD1 (6 bases). The germline V and J ends were trimmed by 4 bases and 5 bases, with 20 bases remaining between them. CDR3 length equals 16 residues. Per the germline V gene, CDR1 is MNHNS and CDR2 is SASEGT. Here the CDR3 reads CASSVGGHRGRTEAFF. DNA for the CDR3: TGTGCCAGCAGTGTCGGTGGTCATCGGGGGCGAACTGAAGCTTTCTTT.